This TCR beta chain emerged from a study of blood T cells in healthy people across ages. In its sample, this clonotype was seen a few times. Alongside a J-beta primer mix, a sample-barcoded 5' primer served in a second PCR lasting about 7 to 11 cycles. MiXCR was run by TCRdb on the 5' RACE reads, yielding one entry per CDR3 protein. Of some 920,000 distinct CDR3 sequences listed, roughly 51% are singletons. CDR3 length equals 12 residues. In germline, CDR1 is DFQATT, CDR2 SNEGSKA (reference sequence). The V and J ends lost 4 bases and 3 bases respectively, with 9 bases between them. J is TRBJ1-1 and V is TRBV20-1; D unresolved. The receptor comes from a woman between 55 and 75 years old in good health. Sequencing input: blood. The CDR3 is CSAIYGDTEAFF. As DNA, the CDR3 is TGCAGTGCTATATATGGGGACACTGAAGCTTTCTTT.